The 26 T cell receptor beta chains below all came from one sample that was sequenced in a study of cytomegalovirus exposure and HLA in healthy donors. Both 60 Vbeta primers and 13 Jbeta primers went into the PCR. TCRdb keeps only in-frame clones here, not all; method: immunoSEQ multiplex PCR. Seen here are 65,000 to 100,000 clones, almost 80% observed once, and the top ten hold roughly 6%. Material for sequencing was PBMCs. The receptors shown here come from a female donor in good health and CMV-seronegative.

The J gene is TRBJ2-3, the V gene TRBV28; 9 nucleotides line up with TRBD2. CDR1 and CDR2 from the germline V gene are MDHEN and SYDVKM. The J segment lost 8 bases and the V segment lost 4 bases, leaving 16 bases of the junction unmatched. CDR3 length: 17 residues. CDR3 in DNA: TGTGCCAGCAGTTCCCCCCAGGGCGCGGGAGGGCCTGGTACGCAGTATTTT. Translating gives CASSSPQGAGGPGTQYF. The full variable domain, completed using reference TRBV28 and TRBJ2-3, is DVKVTQSSRYLVKRTGEKVFLECVQDMDHENMFWYRQDPGLGLRLIYFSYDVKMKEKGDIPEGYSVSREKKERFSLILESASTNQTSMYLCASSSPQGAGGPGTQYFGPGTRLTVL.

This chain joins TRBV28 and TRBJ1-6; 9 nucleotides line up with TRBD1. J gave up 8 bases and V 5 bases, and 4 bases lay outside the gene matches. The CDR3 totals 14 residues. Germline V gene data show CDR1 as MDHEN and CDR2 as SYDVKM. The CDR3 DNA reads TGTGCCAGCAGTCCCGGGGACAGGGATTCACCCCTCCACTTT. Its translation is CASSPGDRDSPLHF.

This chain links TRBV6-6 with TRBJ2-7, with 7 positions matching TRBD1. This CDR3 region has 14 residues. CDR1 and CDR2 from the germline V gene are MNHNY and SVGAGI (reference sequence). With 2 bases clipped from V and 2 bases from J, the junction kept 3 bases outside the gene matches. In DNA form, the CDR3 reads TGTGCCAGCAGTTACCTGGGACAGACCTACGAGCAGTACTTC. It encodes CASSYLGQTYEQYF.

The chain couples TRBV4-3 to TRBJ2-5, with TRBD2 matching over 8 bases. The V and J ends lost 5 bases and 0 bases, in that order; junction bases with no gene match: 8. Looked up from germline, CDR1 is LGHNA and CDR2 is YSLEER. The CDR3 length is 16 residues. The CDR3 loop reads CASSMAGGTYQETQYF. In DNA, the CDR3 is TGCGCCAGCAGCATGGCGGGGGGAACGTACCAAGAGACCCAGTACTTC.

This chain links TRBV5-1 with TRBJ2-5; D gene uncertain. CDR3 length: 13 amino acids. Trimming cost V 0 bases and J 5 bases, with 8 bases left between them. CDR1 SGHRS and CDR2 YFSETQ come from the germline V gene. Here the CDR3 reads CASSLAGGETQYF. CDR3 coding DNA: TGCGCCAGCAGCTTGGCCGGCGGTGAGACCCAGTACTTC. Looking up the rest from reference TRBV5-1 and TRBJ2-5 gives the full variable domain: KAGVTQTPRYLIKTRGQQVTLSCSPISGHRSVSWYQQTPGQGLQFLFEYFSETQRNKGNFPGRFSGRQFSNSRSEMNVSTLELGDSALYLCASSLAGGETQYFGPGTRLLVL.

The rearrangement links TRBV6-1 to TRBJ1-4; 8 nucleotides match TRBD1. V trimming: 6 bases; J trimming: 4 bases; junction bases outside the gene matches: 7. In germline, CDR1 is MNHNS, CDR2 SASEGT. The CDR3 totals 15 residues. In DNA form, the CDR3 reads TGTGCCAGCAGCCTTGGACAGGGTGTTAATGAAAAACTGTTTTTT. This translates into CASSLGQGVNEKLFF.

This clone occurred a few times. The chain recombines TRBV5-1 with TRBJ2-3, with TRBD2 as a possible D gene (6 bases). The CDR3 sequence is 14 residues long. The V and J ends lost 3 bases and 0 bases respectively, with 8 bases between them. From germline, CDR1 is SGHRS and CDR2 YFSETQ. CDR3 protein: CASSSGTSTDTQYF. The DNA of the CDR3 is TGCGCCAGCAGCTCCGGGACTAGCACAGATACGCAGTATTTT.

The table lists this clone with a few counts. The chain has TRBV6-6 and TRBJ2-7, with D tentatively TRBD2 (5 bases). The V gene lost 2 bases and the J gene lost 7 bases, with 9 bases spanning the gap. Germline loops: CDR1 MNHNY, CDR2 SVGAGI (reference sequence). The CDR3 length is 12 residues. The CDR3 nucleotides read TGTGCCAGCAGTTACGGGGAGACTGAGCAGTACTTC. Translation: CASSYGETEQYF.

This rearrangement joins TRBV4-2 to TRBJ1-2; possibly TRBD1 for D (5 bases). V lost 0 bases and J lost 8, with 16 bases in between. The CDR3 loop spans 15 amino acids. Germline V lookup: CDR1 LGHNA, CDR2 YNFKEQ. CDR3 sequence (DNA): TGTGCCAGCAGCCAAGATAATCGCAGGGTTGGAGGCTACACCTTC. This translates into CASSQDNRRVGGYTF.

This chain joins TRBV19 and TRBJ2-1; TRBD1 is a possible D gene (6 bases). The V and J ends lost 10 bases and 6 bases respectively, with 16 bases between them. CDR1 is LNHDA, CDR2 SQIVND, per germline (reference sequence). The CDR3 covers 13 residues. The CDR3: CATSRTVTNEQFF. CDR3 coding DNA: TGTGCCACATCACGGACAGTGACCAATGAGCAGTTCTTC.

The gene calls are TRBV28 and TRBJ2-7; 10 bases match TRBD2. The germline V gene has CDR1 MDHEN and CDR2 SYDVKM. The CDR3 is made up of 16 amino acids. J lost 3 bases, V lost 4 bases, and 9 bases had no gene match. The DNA of the CDR3 is TGTGCCAGCAGTTCCATTAGCGGGAGGCTGGACTACGAGCAGTACTTC. Amino acid sequence: CASSSISGRLDYEQYF.

The V gene is TRBV2, the J gene TRBJ2-3; 9 positions match TRBD2. Germline CDR1 reads SNHLY; CDR2 reads FYNNEI. The CDR3 is 14 amino acids. The ends lost 7 bases at V and 1 base at J; junction bases unmatched: 3. The CDR3 DNA reads as TGTGCCAGCACTACTAGCGGGCGCACAGATACGCAGTATTTT. It codes for CASTTSGRTDTQYF.

Only a few counts were recorded for this clone. The chain links TRBV6-1 to TRBJ2-7, with 10 bases fitting TRBD2. The CDR3 is made up of 15 amino acids. Trimming at V came to 4 bases and at J to 1 base, leaving 4 bases not matched to a gene. Germline V gene sequence: CDR1 MNHNS, CDR2 SASEGT. Here the CDR3 reads CASSATTSGSYEQYF. CDR3 bases: TGTGCCAGCAGTGCTACGACTAGCGGGTCCTACGAGCAGTACTTC.

This clone appeared a few times. The V gene is TRBV6-5, the J gene TRBJ2-1; 9 bases map to TRBD1. In germline, CDR1 is MNHEY, CDR2 SVGAGI. V dropped 6 bases and J dropped 6; count of bases not matched to a gene: 9. This CDR3 is built from 15 residues. The CDR3: CASSPTGQGFNEQFF. The CDR3 bases are TGTGCCAGCAGCCCCACGGGACAGGGTTTCAATGAGCAGTTCTTC.

The chain is built from TRBV10-3 and TRBJ2-1, with 9 bases identical to TRBD2. This CDR3 region has 15 residues. Germline loops: CDR1 ENHRY, CDR2 SYGVKD. The V and J ends lost 8 bases and 2 bases, in that order; junction bases with no gene match: 7. The CDR3 DNA sequence: TGTGCCATCTCCTCTAGCGGGGACACCTACAATGAGCAGTTCTTC. Its protein product is CAISSSGDTYNEQFF.

The chain recombines TRBV5-6 with TRBJ1-1; D perhaps matches TRBD1 (5 bases). Trimming took 1 base from V and 2 from J, leaving 15 bases between them. The germline gives CDR1 SGHDT, CDR2 YYEEEE. The CDR3 loop spans 16 amino acids. For the CDR3, the DNA is TGTGCCAGCAGCTTGCAGGGATTCGGGAGAAACACTGAAGCTTTCTTT. It specifies CASSLQGFGRNTEAFF.

V usage is TRBV28 and J usage is TRBJ2-1, with TRBD1 as a possible D gene (5 bases). Germline-derived CDR1 and CDR2 are MDHEN and SYDVKM. The CDR3 extends over 13 amino acids. The ends were cut back, 10 bases at V and 1 base at J, with 11 bases in the middle. The CDR3 nucleotides read TGTGCCACCCTAGACAGTTCCTACAATGAGCAGTTCTTC. Its protein product is CATLDSSYNEQFF.

The chain links TRBV7-3 to TRBJ1-3; TRBD1 is a possible D gene (5 bases). CDR3 size: 16 residues. CDR1 and CDR2 (germline): SGHTA, FQGTGA. Trimming pared 5 bases from V and 2 bases from J, leaving 16 bases between. The CDR3 loop reads CASSPVGGGTGNTIYF. The CDR3 nucleotides are TGTGCCAGCAGCCCTGTAGGCGGGGGGACTGGAAACACCATATATTTT.

This chain connects TRBV5-1 to TRBJ2-1; 9 nucleotides line up with TRBD2. The CDR3 is made up of 14 amino acids. After removal of 4 bases from V and 2 bases from J, the junction contained 1 base not matched to a gene. CDR1 and CDR2 from the germline V gene are SGHRS and YFSETQ. The CDR3 DNA sequence: TGCGCCAGCAGCGCTAGCGGGGCCTACAATGAGCAGTTCTTC. This codes for CASSASGAYNEQFF. The whole variable domain, filled in from reference TRBV5-1 and TRBJ2-1, reads KAGVTQTPRYLIKTRGQQVTLSCSPISGHRSVSWYQQTPGQGLQFLFEYFSETQRNKGNFPGRFSGRQFSNSRSEMNVSTLELGDSALYLCASSASGAYNEQFFGPGTRLTVL.

This clone was found a few times. The V gene is TRBV28, the J gene TRBJ1-1; D might be TRBD1 (5 bases). CDR1 is MDHEN, CDR2 SYDVKM, per germline. The CDR3 spans 15 residues. V was trimmed by 8 bases and J by 0 bases, leaving 16 bases between them. The CDR3 spells CASALADNLNTEAFF. The CDR3 DNA reads as TGTGCCAGCGCACTGGCGGACAATTTGAACACTGAAGCTTTCTTT.

The count of this clone is one. The V call is TRBV2, the J call TRBJ2-7; 11 bases are shared with TRBD1. CDR3 length equals 14 residues. Germline CDR1 reads SNHLY; CDR2 reads FYNNEI. Germline trimming cut 4 bases from V and 3 bases from J; bases unmatched to any gene: 2. Here the CDR3 reads CASSGGQGGYEQYF. The CDR3 bases are TGTGCCAGCAGTGGGGGACAGGGGGGCTACGAGCAGTACTTC.

Details on this clone: One end of the junction does not line up with germline, which may come from a read error. The genes are TRBV27 and TRBJ2-7; TRBD1 might be the D (5 bases). Germline V gives CDR1 MNHEY, CDR2 SMNVEV (reference sequence). The CDR3 loop spans 13 amino acids. Here the CDR3 DNA reads TGTGCCAGCAGTTCGAACAGGTGGAACGAGCCGTACTTC. Encoded protein: CASSSNRWNEPYF.

The CDR3 loop is CASSLAGGPLYNEQFF. Written as DNA, the CDR3 is TGTGCCAGCAGCCTAGCGGGGGGGCCCCTTTACAATGAGCAGTTCTTC. The genes are TRBV5-4 and TRBJ2-1; 12 bases fit TRBD2. With V trimmed by 4 bases and J by 4 bases, 6 bases remained unmatched. From germline, CDR1 is SGHNT and CDR2 YYREEE (reference sequence). This CDR3 comprises 16 residues.

J is TRBJ2-3 and V is TRBV28, with a weak D call TRBD1 (5 bases). Trimming removed 4 bases from V and 3 bases from J, with 20 bases in between. Germline lookup yields CDR1 MDHEN and CDR2 SYDVKM. This CDR3 comprises 17 residues. The CDR3 region is CASSSARGKGLTDTQYF. CDR3 bases: TGTGCCAGCAGTTCCGCTAGGGGTAAGGGGTTGACAGATACGCAGTATTTT. Full variable domain (remainder filled in from reference TRBV28 and TRBJ2-3): DVKVTQSSRYLVKRTGEKVFLECVQDMDHENMFWYRQDPGLGLRLIYFSYDVKMKEKGDIPEGYSVSREKKERFSLILESASTNQTSMYLCASSSARGKGLTDTQYFGPGTRLTVL.

The V and J genes are TRBV4-2 and TRBJ2-7; the match to TRBD2 covers 12 bases. The CDR3 is 16 residues long. Trimming removed 3 bases from V and 4 bases from J; junction bases left unmatched: 7. CDR1 is LGHNA and CDR2 is YNFKEQ in the germline V gene. The CDR3 protein is CASSQLAGGSQYEQYF. CDR3 nucleotide sequence: TGTGCCAGCAGCCAGCTAGCGGGAGGGAGTCAGTACGAGCAGTACTTC.

The rearrangement links TRBV19 to TRBJ2-3, with 9 bases matching TRBD1. With 10 bases clipped from V and 4 bases from J, the junction kept 9 bases outside the gene matches. This CDR3 comprises 14 residues. Germline V gives CDR1 LNHDA, CDR2 SQIVND (reference sequence). The CDR3 DNA is TGTGCCACGGGGGACAGGGTCAGCGCAGATACGCAGTATTTT. Amino acids: CATGDRVSADTQYF.